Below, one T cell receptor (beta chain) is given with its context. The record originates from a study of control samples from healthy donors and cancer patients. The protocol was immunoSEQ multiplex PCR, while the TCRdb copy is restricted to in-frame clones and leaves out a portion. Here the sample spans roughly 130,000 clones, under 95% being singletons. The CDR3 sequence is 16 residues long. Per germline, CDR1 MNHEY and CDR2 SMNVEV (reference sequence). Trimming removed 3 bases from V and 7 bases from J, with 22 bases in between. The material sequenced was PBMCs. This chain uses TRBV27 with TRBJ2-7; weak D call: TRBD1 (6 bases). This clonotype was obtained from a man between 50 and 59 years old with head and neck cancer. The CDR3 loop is CASSFMGAATLGEQYF. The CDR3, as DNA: TGTGCCAGCAGTTTTATGGGGGCAGCGACCCTAGGGGAGCAGTACTTC.